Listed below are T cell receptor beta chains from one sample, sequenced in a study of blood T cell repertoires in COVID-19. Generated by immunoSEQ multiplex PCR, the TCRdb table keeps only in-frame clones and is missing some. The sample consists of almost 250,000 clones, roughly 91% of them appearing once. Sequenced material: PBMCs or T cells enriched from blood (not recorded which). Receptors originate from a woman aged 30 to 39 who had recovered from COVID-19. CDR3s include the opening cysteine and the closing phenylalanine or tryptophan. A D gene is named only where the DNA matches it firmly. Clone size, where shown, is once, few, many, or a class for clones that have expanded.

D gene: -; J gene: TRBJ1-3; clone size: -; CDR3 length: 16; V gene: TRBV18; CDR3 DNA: TGTGCCAGCTCAGCGCAACAGGGAACCTCTGGAAACACCATATATTTT; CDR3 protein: CASSAQQGTSGNTIYF
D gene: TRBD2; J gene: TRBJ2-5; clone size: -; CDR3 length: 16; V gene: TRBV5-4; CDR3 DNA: TGTGCCAGCAGCTGGACTAGCGGGAGGGCAGGGGAGACCCAGTACTTC; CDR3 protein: CASSWTSGRAGETQYF
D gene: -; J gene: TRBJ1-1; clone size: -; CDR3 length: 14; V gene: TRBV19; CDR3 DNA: TGTGCCAGTAGTATAGCAAGGACAAGCACTGAAGCTTTCTTT; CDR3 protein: CASSIARTSTEAFF
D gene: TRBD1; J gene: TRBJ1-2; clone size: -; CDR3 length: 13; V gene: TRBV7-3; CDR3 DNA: TGTGCCAGTAGCTTAATTGACAGGGGTGGCTACACCTTC; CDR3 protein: CASSLIDRGGYTF
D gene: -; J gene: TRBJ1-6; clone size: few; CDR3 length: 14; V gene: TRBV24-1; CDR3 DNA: TGTGCCACCAGTTTCAGGGTCGAGGATTCACCCCTCCACTTT; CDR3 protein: CATSFRVEDSPLHF
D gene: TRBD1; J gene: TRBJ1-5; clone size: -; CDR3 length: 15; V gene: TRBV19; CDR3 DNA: TGTGCCAGTAGCAATACAGGGGGGAATAATCAGCCCCAGCATTTT; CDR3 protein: CASSNTGGNNQPQHF
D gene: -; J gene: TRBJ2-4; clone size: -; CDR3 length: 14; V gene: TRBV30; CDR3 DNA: TGTGCCTGCCCCGCAGGGGGGTCCAAAAACATTCAGTACTTC; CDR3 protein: CACPAGGSKNIQYF
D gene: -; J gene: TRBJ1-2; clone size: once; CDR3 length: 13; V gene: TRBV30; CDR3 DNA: TGTGCCTGGGCCTCGAATCCGACATATGGCTACACCTTC; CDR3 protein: CAWASNPTYGYTF
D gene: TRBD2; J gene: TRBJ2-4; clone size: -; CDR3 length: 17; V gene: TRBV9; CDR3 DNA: TGTGCCAGCAGCGTAGGGACTAGCGGGACTTCCAAAAACATTCAGTACTTC; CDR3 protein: CASSVGTSGTSKNIQYF
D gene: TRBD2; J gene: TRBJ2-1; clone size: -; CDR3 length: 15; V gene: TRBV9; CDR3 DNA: TGTGCCAGCAGCTCTAGCGGGGGACCCTACAATGAGCAGTTCTTC; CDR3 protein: CASSSSGGPYNEQFF
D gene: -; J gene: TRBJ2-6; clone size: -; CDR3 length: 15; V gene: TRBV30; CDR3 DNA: TGTGCCTGGACCCCTAGGGGGAGCGGGGCCAACGTCCTGACTTTC; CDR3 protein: CAWTPRGSGANVLTF
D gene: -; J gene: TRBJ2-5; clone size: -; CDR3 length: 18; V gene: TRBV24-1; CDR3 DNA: TGTGCCACCAGTGATTTGATCGGGGGTCCGGGACAGCAAGAGACCCAGTACTTC; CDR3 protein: CATSDLIGGPGQQETQYF
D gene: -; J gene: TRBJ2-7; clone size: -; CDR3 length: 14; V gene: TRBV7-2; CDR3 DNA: TGTGCCAGCAGCTTAGTAGGTCTAGAGTCCGAGCAGTACTTC; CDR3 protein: CASSLVGLESEQYF
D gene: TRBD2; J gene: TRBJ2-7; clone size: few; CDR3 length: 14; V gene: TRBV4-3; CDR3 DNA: TGCGCCAGCAGCCAATCAGCGGGGAGCCACGAGCAGTACTTC; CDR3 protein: CASSQSAGSHEQYF
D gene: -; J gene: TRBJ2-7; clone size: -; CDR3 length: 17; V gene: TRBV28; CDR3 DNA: TGTGCCAGCAGCTTAGGGGGACCGGGACTGTTACACTACGAGCAGTACTTC; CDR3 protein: CASSLGGPGLLHYEQYF